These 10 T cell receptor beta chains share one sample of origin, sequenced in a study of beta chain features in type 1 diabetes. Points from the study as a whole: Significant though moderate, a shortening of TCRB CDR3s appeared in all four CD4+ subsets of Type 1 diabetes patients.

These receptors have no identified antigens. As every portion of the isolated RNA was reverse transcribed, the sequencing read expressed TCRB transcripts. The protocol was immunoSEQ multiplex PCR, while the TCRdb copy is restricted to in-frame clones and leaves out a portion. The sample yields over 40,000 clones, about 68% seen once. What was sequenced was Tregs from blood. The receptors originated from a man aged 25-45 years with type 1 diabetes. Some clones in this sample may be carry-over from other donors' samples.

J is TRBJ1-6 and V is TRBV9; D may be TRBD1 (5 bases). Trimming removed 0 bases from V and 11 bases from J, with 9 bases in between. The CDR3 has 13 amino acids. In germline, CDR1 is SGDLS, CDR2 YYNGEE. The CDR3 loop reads CASSVGQRTPLHF. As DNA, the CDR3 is TGTGCCAGCAGCGTAGGACAGAGAACACCCCTCCACTTT.

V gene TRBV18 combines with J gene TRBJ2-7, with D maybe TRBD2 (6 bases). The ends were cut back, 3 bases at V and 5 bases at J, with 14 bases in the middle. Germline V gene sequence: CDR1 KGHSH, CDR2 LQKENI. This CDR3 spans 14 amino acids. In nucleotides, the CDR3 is TGTGCCAGCTCACCTCGGGAGCGAGGTCACGAGCAGTACTTC. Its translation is CASSPRERGHEQYF.

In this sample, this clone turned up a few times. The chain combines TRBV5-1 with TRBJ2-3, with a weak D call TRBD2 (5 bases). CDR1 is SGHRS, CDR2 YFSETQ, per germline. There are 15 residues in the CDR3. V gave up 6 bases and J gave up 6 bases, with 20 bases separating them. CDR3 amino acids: CASTLRSSGMDTQYF. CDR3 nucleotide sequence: TGCGCCAGCACTCTCAGATCTTCGGGGATGGATACGCAGTATTTT. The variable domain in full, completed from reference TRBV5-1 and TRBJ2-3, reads KAGVTQTPRYLIKTRGQQVTLSCSPISGHRSVSWYQQTPGQGLQFLFEYFSETQRNKGNFPGRFSGRQFSNSRSEMNVSTLELGDSALYLCASTLRSSGMDTQYFGPGTRLTVL.

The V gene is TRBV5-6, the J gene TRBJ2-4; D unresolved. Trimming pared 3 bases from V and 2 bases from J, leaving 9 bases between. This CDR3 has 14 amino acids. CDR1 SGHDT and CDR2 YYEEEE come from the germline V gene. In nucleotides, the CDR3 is TGTGCCAGCAGCTCCCAGGCTACCAAAAACATTCAGTACTTC. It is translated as CASSSQATKNIQYF.

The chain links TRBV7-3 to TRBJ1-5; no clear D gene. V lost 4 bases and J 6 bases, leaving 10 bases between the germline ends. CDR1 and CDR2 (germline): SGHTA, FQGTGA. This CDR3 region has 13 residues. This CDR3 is CASSSGLSQPQHF. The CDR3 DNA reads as TGTGCCAGCAGCTCTGGGCTGAGTCAGCCCCAGCATTTT.

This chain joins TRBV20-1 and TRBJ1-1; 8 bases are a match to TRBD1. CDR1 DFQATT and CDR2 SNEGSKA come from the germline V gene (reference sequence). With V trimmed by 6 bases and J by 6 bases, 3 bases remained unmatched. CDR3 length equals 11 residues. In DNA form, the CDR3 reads TGCAGTGCCATGGACAGGGCTGAAGCTTTCTTT. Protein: CSAMDRAEAFF.

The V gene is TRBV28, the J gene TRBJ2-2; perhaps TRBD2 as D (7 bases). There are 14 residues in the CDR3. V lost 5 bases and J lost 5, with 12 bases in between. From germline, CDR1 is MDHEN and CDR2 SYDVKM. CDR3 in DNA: TGTGCCAGCAGTGTCGGGGGGCGTACCGGGGAGCTGTTTTTT. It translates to CASSVGGRTGELFF.

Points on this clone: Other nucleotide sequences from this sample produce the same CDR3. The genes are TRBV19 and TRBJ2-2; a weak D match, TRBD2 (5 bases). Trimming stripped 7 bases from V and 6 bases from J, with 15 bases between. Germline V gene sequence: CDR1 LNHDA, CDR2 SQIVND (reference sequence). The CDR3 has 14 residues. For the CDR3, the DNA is TGTGCCAGTACCCCCCGGGGTCGGGCCGGGGAGCTGTTTTTT. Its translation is CASTPRGRAGELFF.

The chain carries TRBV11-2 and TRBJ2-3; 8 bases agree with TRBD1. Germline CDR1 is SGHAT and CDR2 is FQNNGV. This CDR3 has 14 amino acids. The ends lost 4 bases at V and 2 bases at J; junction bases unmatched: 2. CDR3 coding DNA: TGTGCCAGCAGCTCGGACAGGGTCACAGATACGCAGTATTTT. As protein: CASSSDRVTDTQYF.

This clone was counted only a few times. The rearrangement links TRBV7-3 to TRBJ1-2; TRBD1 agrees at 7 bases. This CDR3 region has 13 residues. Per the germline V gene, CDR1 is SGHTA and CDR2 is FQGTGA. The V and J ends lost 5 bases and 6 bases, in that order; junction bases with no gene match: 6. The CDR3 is CASSRDREDGYTF. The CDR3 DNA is TGTGCCAGCAGCAGAGACAGGGAAGATGGCTACACCTTC.